The 32 T cell receptor beta chains reported below all come from one sample, sequenced in a study of response to subunit inactivated influenza vaccine. TCRdb processed the RT-PCR reads anew with MiXCR; each CDR3 protein has one entry. This sample has more than 550,000 distinct CDR3 sequences, with about 11% found just once. This sample was shared with a second study, whose subject was T cells expressing NK-cell markers. That work adds: The authors made TCR beta cDNA libraries by 5'RACE template switching. This switching added a universal primer site and UMIs.

Sequenced material: PBMCs from blood, taken on the day of vaccination. The receptors originated from a man aged 45-65 years who received an inactivated influenza vaccine.

V is TRBV18 and J is TRBJ2-7; 12 nucleotides agree with TRBD2. Germline-derived CDR1 and CDR2 are KGHSH and LQKENI. Trimming cost V 2 bases and J 2 bases; bases outside gene matches: 1. The CDR3 sequence is 15 residues long. CDR3 in amino acids: CASSPASGGAYEQYF. DNA for the CDR3: TGTGCCAGCTCACCAGCTAGCGGGGGGGCCTACGAGCAGTACTTC.

Only a few counts were recorded for this clonotype. The rearrangement links TRBV11-2 to TRBJ2-2, with 7 bases that match TRBD1. The germline gives CDR1 SGHAT, CDR2 FQNNGV. The CDR3 length is 20 residues. V shed 0 bases, J shed 4 bases, and the junction held 17 bases outside the gene matches. The CDR3 spells CASSLDYQARGYRSTGELFF. CDR3 coding DNA: TGTGCCAGCAGCTTAGATTATCAGGCCAGGGGGTACCGGAGCACCGGGGAGCTGTTTTTT.

The V and J genes are TRBV12-3 or TRBV12-4 and TRBJ1-1; D remains ambiguous. This CDR3 comprises 11 residues. V was pared by 5 bases and J by 10 bases, with 11 bases between. This chain's CDR3 is CASSPSVIAFF. CDR3 in DNA: TGTGCCAGCAGTCCCTCGGTTATAGCTTTCTTT.

This clonotype was recorded a few times. The rearrangement joins TRBV20-1 to TRBJ1-5, with TRBD1 identical over 11 bases. V shed 5 bases, J shed 7 bases, and the junction held 13 bases outside the gene matches. The germline gives CDR1 DFQATT, CDR2 SNEGSKA (reference sequence). The CDR3 contains 16 residues. CDR3 nucleotide sequence: TGCAGTGCTCCCAAATCCGGGACAGGGGGAGGGCAGCCCCAGCATTTT. Translation gives CSAPKSGTGGGQPQHF.

This chain connects TRBV21-1 to TRBJ2-3; TRBD1 is taken as the D call from the table, unchecked against the DNA. TRBV21-1 constitutes a pseudogene. This CDR3 has 15 residues. The CDR3 is CASSKEYRPTDTQYF. The CDR3 coding sequence is TGTGCCAGCAGCAAAGAGTACAGGCCCACAGATACGCAGTATTTT.

The J gene is TRBJ2-7, the V gene TRBV20-1; 9 positions match TRBD2. Germline V lookup: CDR1 DFQATT, CDR2 SNEGSKA (reference sequence). Trimming at V came to 5 bases and at J to 6 bases, leaving 14 bases not matched to a gene. The CDR3 covers 15 residues. The CDR3 sequence: CSAGGLAGLFSEQYF. In nucleotides, the CDR3 is TGCAGTGCTGGCGGTCTAGCGGGGTTGTTTTCCGAGCAGTACTTC.

The V call is TRBV28, the J call TRBJ1-4; 7 bases agree with TRBD1. Losses at the gene ends were 3 bases for V and 4 bases for J; bases not matched to a gene: 5. The V gene's germline CDR1 is MDHEN and CDR2 SYDVKM. This CDR3 has 15 residues. CDR3 DNA: TGTGCCAGCAGTTTTAAACAGGGGAGTAATGAAAAACTGTTTTTT. As protein: CASSFKQGSNEKLFF.

This clonotype has only a few counts. This rearrangement joins TRBV7-2 to TRBJ2-2; D gene uncertain. From germline, CDR1 is SGHTA and CDR2 FQGNSA. The CDR3 spans 14 residues. V lost 1 base and J 7 bases, leaving 10 bases between the germline ends. The CDR3 here is CASSLEGSNGELFF. The CDR3 coding sequence is TGTGCCAGCAGCTTAGAAGGTTCAAACGGGGAGCTGTTTTTT.

CDR3 residues: CASSGRLKGLAGGYNEQFF. CDR3 sequence (DNA): TGTGCCAGCAGCGGACGTCTGAAGGGTCTAGCGGGGGGGTACAATGAGCAGTTCTTC. This chain uses TRBV11-2 with TRBJ2-1, with 12 nucleotides matching TRBD2. The germline V gene has CDR1 SGHAT and CDR2 FQNNGV. The CDR3 has 19 residues. The trim removed 5 bases at V and 4 bases at J, leaving 15 bases unmatched.

Many counts were recorded for this clonotype. The chain is built from TRBV20-1 and TRBJ2-3, with unresolved D. The CDR3 consists of 14 residues. V dropped 0 bases and J dropped 2 bases, with 9 bases sitting between them. Looked up from germline, CDR1 is DFQATT and CDR2 is SNEGSKA (reference sequence). The CDR3 reads CSAREGRYTDTQYF. The DNA for the CDR3 is TGCAGTGCTAGAGAAGGCCGGTACACAGATACGCAGTATTTT.

The chain employs TRBV28 and TRBJ2-1; no firm D call. The CDR3 totals 12 residues. Trimming took 4 bases from V and 9 from J, leaving 10 bases between them. CDR1 is MDHEN, CDR2 SYDVKM, per germline. For the CDR3, the DNA is TGTGCCAGCAGTTCCCAGGTTCCTGAGCAGTTCTTC. It translates to CASSSQVPEQFF.

The J gene is TRBJ2-1, the V gene TRBV5-1; 8 nucleotides align to TRBD2. J gave up 7 bases and V 3 bases, and 15 bases lay outside the gene matches. CDR1 and CDR2 (germline): SGHRS, YFSETQ. This CDR3 region has 17 residues. The DNA of the CDR3 is TGCGCCAGCAGCTCCCTTCGTCTAAGCGGGGGTTTGAATGAGCAGTTCTTC. It codes for CASSSLRLSGGLNEQFF.

This clonotype has at least ten counts. This chain links TRBV3-1 with TRBJ2-3; 7 bases map to TRBD1. V gave up 0 bases and J gave up 3 bases; unmatched junction bases: 3. The CDR3 spans 15 residues. CDR1 is LGHDT, CDR2 YNNKEL, per germline (reference sequence). CDR3 bases: TGTGCCAGCAGCCAAGAGGGCAGGGGGACAGATACGCAGTATTTT. It codes for CASSQEGRGTDTQYF.

This sequence joins TRBV27 and TRBJ1-1; D is ambiguous. The CDR3 sequence is 15 residues long. The V end lost 5 bases, the J end lost 1 base, and 14 bases lay between the germline ends. The germline V gene encodes CDR1 MNHEY and CDR2 SMNVEV (reference sequence). CDR3 in amino acids: CASSRILTANTEAFF. The CDR3 DNA follows: TGTGCCAGCAGTCGGATCCTGACGGCGAACACTGAAGCTTTCTTT.

V is TRBV7-2 and J is TRBJ2-7, with a possible D match to TRBD1 (6 bases). V was pared by 0 bases and J by 9 bases, with 21 bases between. The CDR3 runs 16 residues. Looked up from germline, CDR1 is SGHTA and CDR2 is FQGNSA. CDR3 nucleotides: TGTGCCAGCAGCTTAGCAGGCAGGGGTAACTCGGTGGTGCAGTACTTC. It codes for CASSLAGRGNSVVQYF.

The CDR3 coding sequence is TGTGCCATCAGTGAGCCGGGGACAGGGGGCAAAAACATTCAGTACTTC. Translating it yields CAISEPGTGGKNIQYF. This sequence joins TRBV10-3 and TRBJ2-4; 11 nucleotides agree with TRBD1. V was clipped by 2 bases and J by 3 bases; unmatched bases: 3. Germline V CDR1 and CDR2: ENHRY, SYGVKD. The CDR3 has 16 amino acids.

This clonotype was seen a handful of times. V usage is TRBV5-6 and J usage is TRBJ1-4; 8 nucleotides match TRBD1. This CDR3 comprises 15 residues. Trimming cost V 1 base and J 7 bases; bases outside gene matches: 6. Germline values: CDR1 SGHDT, CDR2 YYEEEE. CDR3 loop: CASSLSRTGLEKLFF. In DNA, the CDR3 is TGTGCCAGCAGCTTGAGTCGGACAGGGCTTGAAAAACTGTTTTTT.

The chain couples TRBV11-2 to TRBJ1-2, with no clear D. The CDR3 is 11 amino acids. Deletions cut 5 bases from V and 10 bases from J, with 11 bases between. Germline V lookup: CDR1 SGHAT, CDR2 FQNNGV. In DNA, the CDR3 is TGTGCCAGCAGCGCAACCTTGGACTACACCTTC. Encoded protein: CASSATLDYTF.

V usage is TRBV24-1 and J usage is TRBJ2-2; 11 positions agree with TRBD1. After removal of 3 bases from V and 6 bases from J, the junction contained 8 bases not matched to a gene. Germline V gene data show CDR1 as KGHDR and CDR2 as SFDVKD. The CDR3 has 17 residues. CDR3 in DNA: TGTGCCACCAGTGATCTCACGGGACAGGGGGACCCCGGGGAGCTGTTTTTT. It translates to CATSDLTGQGDPGELFF.

The chain recombines TRBV12-3 or TRBV12-4 with TRBJ2-7; D remains ambiguous. V was shortened by 1 base and J by 0 bases, with 16 bases between the two germline ends. The CDR3 has 17 amino acids. The CDR3 DNA reads TGTGCCAGCAGTTTAGTTGTCGAGACCACCAGCTCCTACGAGCAGTACGTC. Residues: CASSLVVETTSSYEQYV.

The chain carries TRBV21-1 and TRBJ2-7; the listed D gene, TRBD2, was not tested against the DNA. TRBV21-1 is designated a pseudogene. The CDR3 runs to 16 residues. In nucleotides, the CDR3 is TGTGCCAGCAGCAAAGGTGAGGGAGGTAATTGCTACGAGCAGTACTTC. This gives the protein CASSKGEGGNCYEQYF.

This clonotype has just a few counts. The gene calls are TRBV27 and TRBJ2-7, with D possibly called TRBD1 or TRBD2 (5 bases each). Per the germline V gene, CDR1 is MNHEY and CDR2 is SMNVEV (reference sequence). V gave up 7 bases and J gave up 2 bases, with 18 bases separating them. There are 15 residues in the CDR3. The CDR3 spells CASNFYRDGAYEQYF. CDR3 DNA sequence: TGTGCCAGCAACTTTTACCGGGACGGGGCCTACGAGCAGTACTTC.

A few counts support this clonotype. V and J are TRBV20-1 and TRBJ1-2; 7 bases agree with TRBD1. The germline gives CDR1 DFQATT, CDR2 SNEGSKA (reference sequence). V dropped 0 bases and J dropped 10; count of bases not matched to a gene: 11. This CDR3 has 14 amino acids. CDR3 loop: CSARDDREWLVYTF. The CDR3, as DNA: TGCAGTGCTAGAGATGACAGGGAGTGGCTGGTCTACACCTTC.

The rearrangement uses TRBV6-2 or TRBV6-3 and TRBJ2-7; possibly TRBD1 for D (6 bases). Trimming removed 6 bases from V and 3 bases from J, with 18 bases in between. The CDR3 consists of 15 residues. The germline V gene encodes CDR1 MNHEY and CDR2 SVGEGT. The CDR3 region is CASRRPGTTHYEQYF. The CDR3 nucleotides are TGTGCCAGCAGGCGCCCCGGGACAACCCACTACGAGCAGTACTTC.

There are a few counts of this clonotype. CDR3 nucleotide sequence: TGTGCCAGCAGCGCCAGACTAGCGGGGGTCACCGGGGAGCTGTTTTTT. Encoded protein: CASSARLAGVTGELFF. V and J are TRBV9 and TRBJ2-2; 12 bases line up with TRBD2. Germline V gives CDR1 SGDLS, CDR2 YYNGEE. This CDR3 contains 16 residues. J gave up 4 bases and V 3 bases, and 4 bases lay outside the gene matches.

This clonotype has at least ten counts. The gene calls are TRBV18 and TRBJ1-1; D possibly corresponds to TRBD1 (6 bases). CDR1 KGHSH and CDR2 LQKENI come from the germline V gene. This CDR3 spans 13 amino acids. V shed 4 bases and J shed 2 bases, with 8 bases lying between them. Written as DNA, the CDR3 is TGTGCCAGCTCACGGACAGCCAACACTGAAGCTTTCTTT. It specifies CASSRTANTEAFF.

This clonotype was found a few times. The chain couples TRBV3-1 to TRBJ1-1, with D possibly being TRBD1 (6 bases). The germline V gene encodes CDR1 LGHDT and CDR2 YNNKEL (reference sequence). This CDR3 region has 15 residues. Trimming removed 5 bases at V and 2 bases at J, with 15 bases between. CDR3 residues: CASSVRGGRNTEAFF. The DNA for the CDR3 is TGTGCCAGCAGCGTCAGAGGGGGAAGAAACACTGAAGCTTTCTTT. The variable domain in full, completed from reference TRBV3-1 and TRBJ1-1, reads DTAVSQTPKYLVTQMGNDKSIKCEQNLGHDTMYWYKQDSKKFLKIMFSYNNKELIINETVPNRFSPKSPDKAHLNLHINSLELGDSAVYFCASSVRGGRNTEAFFGQGTRLTVV.

This clonotype has ten or more counts. The rearrangement uses TRBV5-1 and TRBJ2-1; TRBD1 might be the D (5 bases). Germline CDR1 SGHRS, CDR2 YFSETQ. The ends were cut back, 1 base at V and 2 bases at J, with 13 bases in the middle. This CDR3 comprises 16 residues. DNA for the CDR3: TGCGCCAGCAGCTTGAGCATGGACAAAACCTACAATGAGCAGTTCTTC. Translated, it gives CASSLSMDKTYNEQFF. The full variable domain, completed using reference TRBV5-1 and TRBJ2-1, is KAGVTQTPRYLIKTRGQQVTLSCSPISGHRSVSWYQQTPGQGLQFLFEYFSETQRNKGNFPGRFSGRQFSNSRSEMNVSTLELGDSALYLCASSLSMDKTYNEQFFGPGTRLTVL.

This clonotype was detected many times. V usage is TRBV11-1 and J usage is TRBJ2-1, with D perhaps matching TRBD1 or TRBD2 (5 bases each). Germline V lookup: CDR1 SGHAT, CDR2 FQDESV (reference sequence). V dropped 5 bases and J dropped 3 bases, with 14 bases sitting between them. The CDR3 length is 15 residues. CDR3 bases: TGTGCCAGCAGCAGTGGCTGGGGGAACTACAATGAGCAGTTCTTC. Its translation is CASSSGWGNYNEQFF.

The V call is TRBV7-2, the J call TRBJ2-2; 11 bases map to TRBD2. The CDR3 has 17 residues. The trim removed 4 bases at V and 4 bases at J, leaving 8 bases unmatched. The germline gives CDR1 SGHTA, CDR2 FQGNSA. In DNA, the CDR3 is TGTGCCAGCAGCTACCCACTAGCGGGGGAGCTCACCGGGGAGCTGTTTTTT. It yields the protein CASSYPLAGELTGELFF.

The chain is built from TRBV7-2 and TRBJ2-7; no clear D gene. Germline lookup yields CDR1 SGHTA and CDR2 FQGNSA. CDR3 size: 13 residues. The V gene lost 5 bases and the J gene lost 6 bases, with 14 bases spanning the gap. CDR3 residues: CASSVSATGEQYF. The CDR3 nucleotides are TGTGCCAGCAGCGTCTCCGCGACGGGCGAGCAGTACTTC.

Comment on this clonotype: Germline is not matched at one junction end, which may reflect a read error. The J gene is TRBJ2-3, the V gene TRBV27, with 8 bases fitting TRBD2. The CDR3 runs to 14 residues. The germline gives CDR1 MNHEY, CDR2 SMNVEV (reference sequence). The CDR3 region is CASSQLAATDTQSF. The CDR3 DNA follows: TGTGCCAGCAGTCAACTAGCGGCCACAGATACGCAGTCTTTT.